These 12 T cell receptor beta chains were sequenced from one sample in a study of cytomegalovirus exposure and HLA in healthy donors. Primers included in the PCR were 60 Vbeta and 13 Jbeta primers. Profiling relied on immunoSEQ multiplex PCR, and the TCRdb table lists in-frame clones only, not all of them. Here the sample spans approximately 200,000 clones, approximately 80% being singletons. Sequencing was performed on PBMCs. The receptors were gathered from a girl aged 10 to 17 in good health and CMV-seronegative.

This rearrangement joins TRBV6-7 to TRBJ1-5, with D hard to call. TRBV6-7 falls under the ORF class, with uncertain function. The V end was cut by 2 bases, the J end by 0 bases, with 5 bases between. This CDR3 spans 14 amino acids. The CDR3 DNA reads as TGTGCCAGCAGTTACGGCTTTAGCAATCAGCCCCAGCATTTT. It encodes CASSYGFSNQPQHF.

V gene TRBV28 combines with J gene TRBJ2-3; tentative D call: TRBD2 (6 bases). The CDR3 sequence is 15 residues long. Trimming removed 3 bases from V and 0 bases from J, with 10 bases in between. Germline loops: CDR1 MDHEN, CDR2 SYDVKM. The CDR3 loop is CASSFGGESTDTQYF. CDR3 in DNA: TGTGCCAGCAGTTTTGGCGGGGAAAGCACAGATACGCAGTATTTT.

The CDR3 DNA sequence: TGTGCCAGCGAGGGGGTATTAGGCACCGGGGAGCTGTTTTTT. Translation: CASEGVLGTGELFF. The rearrangement uses TRBV6-6 and TRBJ2-2; D possibly corresponds to TRBD1 (6 bases). The CDR3 has 14 residues. Germline loops: CDR1 MNHNY, CDR2 SVGAGI (reference sequence). V was cut by 8 bases and J by 4 bases, with 14 bases left in between.

The chain employs TRBV27 and TRBJ1-5, with D possibly being TRBD1 (6 bases). Germline V gene data show CDR1 as MNHEY and CDR2 as SMNVEV (reference sequence). V was clipped by 7 bases and J by 3 bases, with 16 bases between them. The CDR3 loop spans 15 amino acids. The CDR3 loop is CASTPTGLINQPQHF. The CDR3 DNA follows: TGTGCCAGCACCCCAACAGGGTTGATCAATCAGCCCCAGCATTTT.

The chain recombines TRBV11-2 with TRBJ1-2; a weak D match, TRBD1 (6 bases). The CDR3 sequence is 13 residues long. Germline values: CDR1 SGHAT, CDR2 FQNNGV. The V gene lost 10 bases and the J gene lost 4 bases, with 16 bases spanning the gap. The DNA of the CDR3 is TGTGCCACGGCGGCACAGGGTTCCTATGGCTACACCTTC. Amino acids: CATAAQGSYGYTF.

The rearrangement uses TRBV27 and TRBJ2-7, with 8 bases lining up with TRBD2. CDR1 and CDR2 (germline): MNHEY, SMNVEV (reference sequence). The ends lost 10 bases at V and 4 bases at J; junction bases unmatched: 9. This CDR3 comprises 13 residues. The CDR3 is CATQKRGTYEQYF. DNA of the CDR3: TGTGCCACCCAAAAGCGGGGGACGTACGAGCAGTACTTC.

This chain joins TRBV28 and TRBJ2-7; 11 bases fit TRBD2. Germline V gene lookup returns CDR1 MDHEN and CDR2 SYDVKM. The CDR3 has 17 amino acids. V gave up 6 bases and J gave up 3 bases; unmatched junction bases: 13. The CDR3 nucleotides are TGTGCCAGCAGGTTAGGTCGGACTAGCGGGTTTCTCTACGAGCAGTACTTC. Translating it yields CASRLGRTSGFLYEQYF.

V is TRBV10-1 and J is TRBJ1-2, with 8 bases aligning to TRBD1. The V and J ends lost 5 bases and 6 bases, in that order; junction bases with no gene match: 20. Germline CDR1 reads WNHNN; CDR2 reads SYGVQD (reference sequence). The CDR3 is made up of 18 amino acids. As DNA, the CDR3 is TGCGCCAGCAGTTTTTGTTTCCCGGGACAGGACACCTTACATGGCTACACCTTC. Translation gives CASSFCFPGQDTLHGYTF.

CDR3 nucleotides: TGCAGCGTTGAGCAGGGTGGGCAAAGGAAACTGTTTTTT. This sequence encodes CSVEQGGQRKLFF. This sequence joins TRBV29-1 and TRBJ1-4, with a possible D match to TRBD1 (5 bases). The CDR3 extends over 13 amino acids. Germline loops: CDR1 SQVTM, CDR2 ANQGSEA. Trimming shortened V by 3 bases and J by 11 bases, and 16 bases separated the two germline ends.

The chain combines TRBV30 with TRBJ2-6, with 7 bases aligning to TRBD1. Trimming removed 1 base from V and 2 bases from J; junction bases left unmatched: 8. This CDR3 region has 17 residues. Per the germline V gene, CDR1 is GTSNPN and CDR2 is SVGIG (reference sequence). CDR3 protein: CAWSAQGVWTGANVLTF. CDR3 in DNA: TGTGCCTGGAGTGCTCAGGGGGTTTGGACTGGGGCCAACGTCCTGACTTTC.

The genes are TRBV6-4 and TRBJ2-3; no reliable D call. Looked up from germline, CDR1 is MRHNA and CDR2 is SNTAGT. Trimming stripped 6 bases from V and 0 bases from J, with 13 bases between. This CDR3 has 15 residues. The DNA of the CDR3 is TGTGCCAGCAGCGAGCTAGAGGCGAGCACAGATACGCAGTATTTT. It specifies CASSELEASTDTQYF.

This sequence joins TRBV6-5 and TRBJ2-1; the match to TRBD2 covers 8 bases. CDR1 and CDR2 from the germline V gene are MNHEY and SVGAGI. Losses at the gene ends were 6 bases for V and 4 bases for J; bases not matched to a gene: 8. This CDR3 is built from 15 residues. The CDR3 region has the DNA TGTGCCAGCAGCCCCCAGGGCGGGGGGTACAATGAGCAGTTCTTC. This gives the protein CASSPQGGGYNEQFF.